This TCR beta chain was captured by sequencing in a study of cytomegalovirus exposure and HLA in healthy donors. Study conclusions and caveats: The authors listed 164 TCR beta chains as cytomegalovirus-associated. Under in vitro conditions, three CMV-associated chains were confirmed as specific for CMV antigens. HLA alleles were associated with some 17,000 TCR beta sequences in a later analysis at 0.05 false discovery rate.

The germline gives CDR1 MDHEN, CDR2 SYDVKM. The length of the CDR3 is 15 residues. Trimming took 5 bases from V and 7 from J, leaving 18 bases between them. PCR amplification relied on 60 Vbeta primers (plus 13 Jbeta primers). Generated by immunoSEQ multiplex PCR, the TCRdb table keeps only in-frame clones and is missing some. The repertoire holds tens of thousands of clones, with nearly 80% as singletons. By its share, this clone is medium-sized. What it recognizes is unknown. The chain has TRBV28 and TRBJ2-1; tentatively, D is TRBD2 (7 bases). The TCR was taken from a middle-aged woman in good health and CMV-seropositive. What was sequenced was PBMCs. The CDR3 here is CASSGGAGAGNEQFF. CDR3 nucleotides: TGTGCCAGCAGTGGAGGTGCGGGGGCGGGGAATGAGCAGTTCTTC.